A selection of T cell receptor beta chains follows, all from one sample in a study of tumor T cells in aggressive B-cell lymphoma. Assay: immunoSEQ multiplex PCR; the TCRdb copy retains only in-frame clones and omits some. The sample yields over 2,000 clones, 65% to 90% seen once. The material sequenced was tumor tissue. These receptors were collected from an adult with diffuse large B cell lymphoma. CDR3s include the opening cysteine and the closing phenylalanine or tryptophan. A D gene is named only where the DNA matches it firmly. Clone size, where shown, is once, few, many, or a class for clones that have expanded.

clone size	J gene	D gene	V gene	CDR3 protein	CDR3 DNA
once	TRBJ1-4	TRBD1	TRBV28	CASSSGQGYNEKLFF	TGTGCCAGCAGTTCGGGACAGGGTTATAATGAAAAACTGTTTTTT
.	TRBJ1-1	.	TRBV14	CASSPGGGTEAFF	TGTGCCAGCAGCCCGGGAGGGGGCACTGAAGCTTTCTTT
once	TRBJ1-1	.	TRBV28	CASSPWTDTEAFF	TGTGCCAGCAGCCCTTGGACAGACACTGAAGCTTTCTTT
.	TRBJ1-1	.	TRBV7-9	CASSLATGWTEAFF	TGTGCCAGCAGCTTAGCGACAGGTTGGACTGAAGCTTTCTTT
.	TRBJ1-1	.	TRBV7-9	CASSLVPGNTEAFF	TGTGCCAGCAGCTTAGTTCCGGGGAACACTGAAGCTTTCTTT
.	TRBJ2-7	.	TRBV28	CASSLRYEQYF	TGTGCCAGCAGTTTGCGCTACGAGCAGTACTTC
.	TRBJ2-6	.	TRBV10-3	CAIGTFSSGANVLTF	TGTGCCATCGGGACTTTCAGCTCTGGGGCCAACGTCCTGACTTTC
.	TRBJ2-3	.	TRBV4-1	CASSQDAGTDTQYF	TGCGCCAGCAGCCAAGACGCAGGCACAGATACGCAGTATTTT
.	TRBJ1-2	.	TRBV5-8	CASSLEQRVYGYTF	TGTGCCAGCAGCTTGGAACAGAGGGTCTATGGCTACACCTTC
.	TRBJ1-6	.	TRBV7-9	CASSPQRSDVLNSPLHF	TGTGCCAGCAGCCCCCAACGGTCCGATGTTCTTAATTCACCCCTCCACTTT
.	TRBJ1-5	.	TRBV7-2	CASSLAFGRENQPQHF	TGTGCCAGCAGCTTAGCTTTCGGCCGGGAGAATCAGCCCCAGCATTTT
few	TRBJ1-1	TRBD1	TRBV18	CASSPQGQDSEAFF	TGTGCCAGCTCACCACAAGGACAGGACTCTGAAGCTTTCTTT
few	TRBJ2-7	TRBD2	TRBV10-3	CAIEAGDSSEQYF	TGTGCCATCGAGGCGGGAGATTCGAGCGAGCAGTACTTC
.	TRBJ1-6	.	TRBV7-9	CASSQPLGLYNSPLHF	TGTGCCAGCAGCCAACCTCTGGGGCTCTATAATTCACCCCTCCACTTT
few	TRBJ2-7	TRBD2	TRBV11-2	CATRGTMGGEQYF	TGTGCCACCCGGGGCACTATGGGAGGGGAGCAGTACTTC
.	TRBJ1-1	.	TRBV5-1	CASSKPDRALNTEAFF	TGCGCCAGCAGCAAACCGGACAGAGCGCTGAACACTGAAGCTTTCTTT
few	TRBJ2-1	.	TRBV30	CAWEVSYNEQFF	TGTGCTTGGGAGGTCTCCTACAATGAGCAGTTCTTC
.	TRBJ1-3	TRBD1	TRBV5-1	CASSAATGSGNTIYF	TGCGCCAGCAGCGCCGCGACAGGGAGTGGAAACACCATATATTTT
.	TRBJ2-7	.	TRBV7-2	CASSLTRGGIAYEQYF	TGTGCCAGCAGCCTCACTCGTGGGGGCATCGCCTACGAGCAGTACTTC
.	TRBJ2-3	TRBD2	TRBV10-2	CASSEGGRADTQYF	TGCGCCAGCAGTGAGGGCGGGAGGGCAGATACGCAGTATTTT
.	TRBJ2-5	.	TRBV19	CASGWGQSETQYF	TGTGCCAGTGGATGGGGGCAGTCAGAGACCCAGTACTTC
.	TRBJ2-5	TRBD2	TRBV30	CAWSPRPGEGLETQYF	TGTGCCTGGAGTCCGAGACCGGGGGAGGGGTTAGAGACCCAGTACTTC
.	TRBJ1-2	.	TRBV4-1	CASSQGAADGYTF	TGCGCCAGCAGCCAGGGGGCCGCGGATGGCTACACCTTC
.	TRBJ2-5	.	TRBV7-2	CASSLSPLSSETQYF	TGTGCCAGCAGCTTATCGCCCCTGAGCTCGGAGACCCAGTACTTC
.	TRBJ2-3	.	TRBV2	CASREDTQYF	TGTGCCAGCAGAGAGGATACGCAGTATTTT
.	TRBJ2-5	TRBD2	TRBV27	CASSLWGGQETQYF	TGTGCCAGCAGTTTATGGGGGGGTCAAGAGACCCAGTACTTC
.	TRBJ2-5	TRBD1	TRBV19	CASSLPGTGVETQYF	TGTGCCAGTAGTCTCCCGGGGACAGGGGTCGAGACCCAGTACTTC
once	TRBJ2-3	.	TRBV5-1	CASSLEAGGTDTQYF	TGCGCCAGCAGCTTGGAGGCAGGGGGCACAGATACGCAGTATTTT
.	TRBJ2-1	.	TRBV7-2	CASSSLTLYNEQFF	TGTGCCAGCAGCTCCCTAACCCTCTACAATGAGCAGTTCTTC
.	TRBJ2-7	TRBD1	TRBV5-4	CASSLGTGINEQYF	TGTGCCAGCAGCTTGGGGACAGGGATTAACGAGCAGTACTTC
once	TRBJ2-3	TRBD2	TRBV29-1	CSVAGLAGSTDTQYF	TGCAGCGTCGCCGGACTAGCGGGCTCCACAGATACGCAGTATTTT
.	TRBJ2-7	.	TRBV10-2	CASSQTVGYEQYF	TGCGCCAGCAGCCAGACAGTGGGCTACGAGCAGTACTTC
.	TRBJ2-3	TRBD2	TRBV5-6	CASSQLAGATDTQYF	TGTGCCAGCAGCCAACTAGCGGGAGCCACAGATACGCAGTATTTT
.	TRBJ2-2	.	TRBV29-1	CSVELGTNTGELFF	TGCAGCGTCGAACTCGGGACAAACACCGGGGAGCTGTTTTTT
.	TRBJ2-7	.	TRBV27	CASSLEGKIIYEQYF	TGTGCCAGCAGTTTAGAGGGTAAAATCATCTACGAGCAGTACTTC
.	TRBJ2-7	.	TRBV27	CASSHYPRYF	TGTGCCAGCAGTCACTACCCACGGTACTTC
few	TRBJ2-3	.	TRBV15	CATSSGSPAADTQYF	TGTGCCACCAGCAGCGGGAGCCCGGCAGCAGATACGCAGTATTTT
.	TRBJ1-6	TRBD1	TRBV5-1	CASSAWDREESPLHF	TGCGCCAGCAGCGCCTGGGACAGGGAGGAATCACCCCTCCACTTT
.	TRBJ1-5	.	TRBV27	CASSYYSNQPQHF	TGTGCCAGCAGTTATTATAGCAATCAGCCCCAGCATTTT
.	TRBJ2-1	TRBD1	TRBV7-7	CASSPDRGGNEQFF	TGTGCCAGCAGTCCCGACAGGGGGGGCAATGAGCAGTTCTTC
.	TRBJ1-1	.	TRBV5-4	CASSLVGTQKDTEAFF	TGTGCCAGCAGCTTGGTAGGGACTCAGAAAGACACTGAAGCTTTCTTT
few	TRBJ2-7	TRBD2	TRBV30	CAWSWTSGSYEQYF	TGTGCCTGGAGTTGGACTAGCGGAAGTTACGAGCAGTACTTC
once	TRBJ2-7	.	TRBV5-6	CASRLSLASYEQYF	TGTGCCAGCAGACTATCCCTAGCGTCCTACGAGCAGTACTTC
.	TRBJ2-3	TRBD2	TRBV7-2	CASSLGGGLGLDTQYF	TGTGCCAGTAGCTTAGGGGGGGGACTAGGCTTGGATACGCAGTATTTT
.	TRBJ2-7	TRBD1	TRBV15	CAAPGQESYEQYF	TGTGCCGCCCCGGGACAGGAATCGTACGAGCAGTACTTC
.	TRBJ1-2	.	TRBV27	CASSLGRNYGYTF	TGTGCCAGCAGTTTGGGCAGAAACTATGGCTACACCTTC
once	TRBJ2-3	TRBD2	TRBV27	CASSLSASGSTDTQYF	TGTGCCAGCAGTTTATCGGCTAGCGGATCCACAGATACGCAGTATTTT
few	TRBJ1-4	TRBD1	TRBV5-1	CASSLGQGPNEKLFF	TGCGCCAGCAGCTTGGGACAGGGGCCTAATGAAAAACTGTTTTTT
.	TRBJ2-7	.	TRBV6-5	CASQTGIPYEQYF	TGTGCCAGTCAGACCGGGATCCCCTACGAGCAGTACTTC
.	TRBJ1-2	.	TRBV9	CASSARGANYGYTF	TGTGCCAGCAGCGCGCGGGGAGCTAACTATGGCTACACCTTC
once	TRBJ2-5	TRBD2	TRBV4-1	CASSQDLGLGLQETQYF	TGCGCCAGCAGCCAAGATCTGGGACTAGGATTACAAGAGACCCAGTACTTC
.	TRBJ2-6	.	TRBV5-1	CASSLVSGSPGGANVLTF	TGCGCCAGCAGCTTGGTCTCGGGCAGCCCGGGGGGGGCCAACGTCCTGACTTTC
.	TRBJ1-2	.	TRBV4-1	CASSPTGLYGYTF	TGCGCCAGCAGCCCGACAGGCCTCTATGGCTACACCTTC
.	TRBJ1-2	.	TRBV5-6	CASSLDRVGGYTF	TGTGCCAGCAGCTTGGACAGGGTCGGCGGCTACACCTTC
few	TRBJ2-7	TRBD1	TRBV11-2	CASSRDRGFIEQYF	TGTGCCAGCAGCAGGGACAGGGGCTTTATCGAGCAGTACTTC
.	TRBJ2-7	.	TRBV18	CASSPLGVRPTYEQYF	TGTGCCAGCTCACCATTAGGGGTCAGGCCTACCTACGAGCAGTACTTC
.	TRBJ2-2	.	TRBV27	CASSLSRNGELFF	TGTGCCAGCAGTTTATCCAGGAACGGGGAGCTGTTTTTT
.	TRBJ1-6	.	TRBV5-4	CASSLGSTGYNSPLHF	TGTGCCAGCAGCTTGGGGTCAACAGGTTATAATTCACCCCTCCACTTT
once	TRBJ1-4	.	TRBV5-6	CASSLDRVRNHEKLFF	TGTGCCAGCAGCTTGGACAGGGTGAGGAATCATGAAAAACTGTTTTTT
.	TRBJ2-1	TRBD2	TRBV11-2	CASSLEPPIAGVISYEQFF	TGTGCCAGCAGCTTAGAGCCCCCCATAGCGGGAGTGATTTCGTATGAGCAGTTCTTC